Following are 15 T cell receptor beta chains from one sample sequenced in a study of T-cell reconstitution after alpha-beta-depleted transplantation in children. A library of TCRbeta sequences, prepared with unique molecular identifiers, was generated. From the PCR reads, TCRdb called clonotypes with MiXCR, one entry per CDR3 protein. The profile covers about 210,000 distinct CDR3 sequences, with around a sixth appearing a single time and 40% to 50% taken by the ten largest. The specimen was PBMCs, mostly from graft donor cells, collected 360 days after TCRalphabeta/CD19-depleted stem cell transplant. These receptors all stem from a male patient aged 2 to 10 who had a stem cell transplant for acute lymphoblastic leukemia, so the T cells may come from the graft donor.

This clonotype was seen more than once but under ten times. The chain couples TRBV12-3 or TRBV12-4 to TRBJ2-1, with a possible D match to TRBD2 (5 bases). Trimming stripped 6 bases from V and 7 bases from J, with 22 bases between. There are 16 residues in the CDR3. The CDR3 protein is CASRRSGSEKTNEQFF. The CDR3 DNA reads TGTGCCAGCAGACGCTCGGGATCCGAAAAGACGAATGAGCAGTTCTTC.

This clonotype was seen only a few times. The J gene is TRBJ2-1, the V gene TRBV5-5, with 7 bases aligning to TRBD2. V shed 0 bases and J 8 bases; nucleotides not matched to a gene: 8. The V gene's germline CDR1 is SGHKS and CDR2 YYEKEE (reference sequence). The CDR3 spans 15 residues. CDR3 sequence: CASSLEGRVWDEQFF. The CDR3 nucleotides are TGTGCCAGCAGCTTGGAGGGGAGGGTCTGGGATGAGCAGTTCTTC.

The chain uses TRBV12-3 or TRBV12-4 and TRBJ2-7; TRBD1 might be the D (6 bases). This CDR3 contains 13 residues. Trimming took 4 bases from V and 6 from J, leaving 13 bases between them. CDR3 sequence: CASSSLNRVEQYF. The CDR3, as DNA: TGTGCCAGCAGTTCCCTGAACAGGGTCGAGCAGTACTTC.

The chain links TRBV3-1 to TRBJ2-7; D gene uncertain. The V gene's germline CDR1 is LGHDT and CDR2 YNNKEL (reference sequence). This CDR3 has 14 amino acids. Trimming took 4 bases from V and 5 from J, leaving 15 bases between them. CDR3 sequence (DNA): TGTGCCAGCAGCCCCCATTTTTTCTTGGACGAGCAGTACTTC. Its translation is CASSPHFFLDEQYF.

This chain joins TRBV20-1 and TRBJ2-7; D is perhaps TRBD1 (5 bases). This CDR3 is 12 amino acids long. Germline V gives CDR1 DFQATT, CDR2 SNEGSKA (reference sequence). V shed 1 base and J shed 6 bases, with 10 bases lying between them. DNA for the CDR3: TGCAGTGCTAGAGGACGCAGGGTCGAGCAGTACTTC. Amino acids: CSARGRRVEQYF.

This clonotype was seen more than once but under ten times. The chain is built from TRBV20-1 and TRBJ2-3; possibly TRBD1 for D (5 bases). V was clipped by 5 bases and J by 2 bases, with 14 bases between them. Germline CDR1 is DFQATT and CDR2 is SNEGSKA (reference sequence). CDR3 length: 14 amino acids. CDR3 protein: CSASQVNITDTQYF. The CDR3 DNA follows: TGCAGTGCTTCACAGGTGAACATCACAGATACGCAGTATTTT.

This sequence joins TRBV20-1 and TRBJ2-2; a possible D gene is TRBD2 (7 bases). CDR1 is DFQATT, CDR2 SNEGSKA, per germline (reference sequence). This CDR3 contains 13 residues. Between the trimmed V and J ends, which lost 2 bases and 7 bases, there was a span of 11 bases. The CDR3 bases are TGCAGTGCTAGAAGGGGGGGACTCGGGGAGCTGTTTTTT. It yields the protein CSARRGGLGELFF.

The chain employs TRBV5-6 and TRBJ2-1; D may be TRBD1 (6 bases). Trimming cost V 4 bases and J 4 bases, with 12 bases left between them. Germline loops: CDR1 SGHDT, CDR2 YYEEEE. This CDR3 has 14 amino acids. The CDR3 reads CASSTLDRYNEQFF. CDR3 DNA sequence: TGTGCCAGCAGCACCCTGGACAGATACAATGAGCAGTTCTTC.

The chain uses TRBV3-1 and TRBJ2-3; D unresolved. CDR1 and CDR2 (germline): LGHDT, YNNKEL (reference sequence). Trimming removed 4 bases at V and 7 bases at J, with 15 bases between. CDR3 length: 14 residues. CDR3 DNA: TGTGCCAGCAGCCCGGTGGCAGTTCTGAATACGCAGTATTTT. It is translated as CASSPVAVLNTQYF.

The rearrangement uses TRBV30 and TRBJ2-2; TRBD1 agrees at 9 bases. CDR3 length: 15 residues. The germline V gene encodes CDR1 GTSNPN and CDR2 SVGIG (reference sequence). The junction had 3 bases not matched to a gene; V was cut back by 3 bases and J by 1 base. CDR3 DNA sequence: TGTGCCTGGAGCCACAGGGGGCGGAACACCGGGGAGCTGTTTTTT. It encodes CAWSHRGRNTGELFF. Full variable domain (missing parts from reference TRBV30 and TRBJ2-2): SQTIHQWPATLVQPVGSPLSLECTVEGTSNPNLYWYRQAAGRGLQLLFYSVGIGQISSEVPQNLSASRPQDRQFILSSKKLLLSDSGFYLCAWSHRGRNTGELFFGEGSRLTVL.

The J gene is TRBJ2-5, the V gene TRBV5-1, with D perhaps given as TRBD1 or TRBD2 (5 bases each). The CDR3 is made up of 14 amino acids. Trimming took 0 bases from V and 1 from J, leaving 7 bases between them. The germline gives CDR1 SGHRS, CDR2 YFSETQ. CDR3 nucleotides: TGCGCCAGCAGCTTGGGGGACGTCCAAGAGACCCAGTACTTC. Residues: CASSLGDVQETQYF.

The chain has TRBV14 and TRBJ2-2; D uncertain. The V gene's germline CDR1 is SGHDN and CDR2 FVKESK. Between the trimmed V and J ends, which lost 4 bases and 2 bases, there was a span of 14 bases. The CDR3 is 16 amino acids. This chain's CDR3 is CASSRPSRINTGELFF. The CDR3 coding sequence is TGTGCCAGCAGCCGTCCGTCGCGAATCAACACCGGGGAGCTGTTTTTT.

The chain combines TRBV12-3 or TRBV12-4 with TRBJ2-3; D not certain. V dropped 2 bases and J dropped 7 bases, with 10 bases sitting between them. There are 13 residues in the CDR3. In DNA, the CDR3 is TGTGCCAGCAGTTTATCTGCGGATAATACGCAGTATTTT. It encodes CASSLSADNTQYF.

This clonotype turned up a few times. This rearrangement joins TRBV28 to TRBJ2-1; D is perhaps TRBD1 or TRBD2 (5 bases each). Per germline, CDR1 MDHEN and CDR2 SYDVKM. The V gene lost 3 bases and the J gene lost 8 bases, with 26 bases spanning the gap. The CDR3 has 18 amino acids. For the CDR3, the DNA is TGTGCCAGCAGTTTTTTTGGGTTTCGGGACCAAGTAGTCCATGAGCAGTTCTTC. This encodes CASSFFGFRDQVVHEQFF.

The CDR3 nucleotides are TGTGCCAGCAGCTCTTATGGATGGGACAGGGAGAACACTGAAGCTTTCTTT. This codes for CASSSYGWDRENTEAFF. The V call is TRBV7-6, the J call TRBJ1-1, with TRBD1 matching over 9 bases. With V trimmed by 4 bases and J by 1 base, 10 bases remained unmatched. Germline V gene data show CDR1 as SGHVS and CDR2 as FNYEAQ. CDR3 size: 17 residues.